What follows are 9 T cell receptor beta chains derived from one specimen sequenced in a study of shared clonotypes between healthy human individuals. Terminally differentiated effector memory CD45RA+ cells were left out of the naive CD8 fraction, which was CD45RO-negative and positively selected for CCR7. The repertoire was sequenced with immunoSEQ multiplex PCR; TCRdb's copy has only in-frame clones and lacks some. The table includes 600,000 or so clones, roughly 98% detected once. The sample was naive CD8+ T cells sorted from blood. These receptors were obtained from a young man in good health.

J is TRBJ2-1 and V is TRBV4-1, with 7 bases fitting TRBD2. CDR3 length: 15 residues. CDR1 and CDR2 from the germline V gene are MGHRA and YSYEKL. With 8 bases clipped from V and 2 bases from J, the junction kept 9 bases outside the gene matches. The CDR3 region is CASRGDSNPYNEQFF. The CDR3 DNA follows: TGCGCCAGCCGGGGGGACTCCAACCCCTACAATGAGCAGTTCTTC.

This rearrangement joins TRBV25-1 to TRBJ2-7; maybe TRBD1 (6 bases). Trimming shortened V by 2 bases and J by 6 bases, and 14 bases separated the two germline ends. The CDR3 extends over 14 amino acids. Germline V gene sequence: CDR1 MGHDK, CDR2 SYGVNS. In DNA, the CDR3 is TGTGCCAGCAGTGAACAGGGGCGCGGAGCCGAGCAGTACTTC. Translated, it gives CASSEQGRGAEQYF.

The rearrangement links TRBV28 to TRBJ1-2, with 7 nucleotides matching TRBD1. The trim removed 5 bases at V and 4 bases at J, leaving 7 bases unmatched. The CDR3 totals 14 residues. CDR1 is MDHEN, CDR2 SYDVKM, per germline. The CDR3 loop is CASSEDRPGYGYTF. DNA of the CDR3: TGTGCCAGCAGTGAGGACAGGCCCGGCTATGGCTACACCTTC.

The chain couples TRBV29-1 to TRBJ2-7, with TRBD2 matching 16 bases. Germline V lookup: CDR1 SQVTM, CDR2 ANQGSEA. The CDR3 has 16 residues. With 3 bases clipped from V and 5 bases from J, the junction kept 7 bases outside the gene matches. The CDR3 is CSVDRGTSGRANEQYF. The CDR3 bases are TGCAGCGTTGATAGGGGGACTAGCGGGAGGGCCAACGAGCAGTACTTC.

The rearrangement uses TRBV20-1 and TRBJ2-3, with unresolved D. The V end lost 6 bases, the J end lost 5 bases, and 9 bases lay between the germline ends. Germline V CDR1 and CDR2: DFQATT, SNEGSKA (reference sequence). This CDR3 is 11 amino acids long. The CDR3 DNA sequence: TGCAGTGCCATTTTTGTAGATACGCAGTATTTT. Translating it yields CSAIFVDTQYF.

CDR3 residues: CASSPGQTSYEQYF. The DNA of the CDR3 is TGTGCCAGCAGCCCAGGACAGACATCCTACGAGCAGTACTTC. The chain carries TRBV27 and TRBJ2-7; tentatively, D is TRBD1 (6 bases). This CDR3 comprises 14 residues. V was trimmed by 6 bases and J by 1 base, leaving 13 bases between them. Germline CDR1 reads MNHEY; CDR2 reads SMNVEV (reference sequence).

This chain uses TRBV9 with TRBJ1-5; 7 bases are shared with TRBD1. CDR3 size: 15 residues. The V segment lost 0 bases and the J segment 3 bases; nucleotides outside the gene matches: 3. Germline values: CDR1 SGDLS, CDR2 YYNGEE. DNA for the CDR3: TGTGCCAGCAGCGTAGAAGACAGGGTCAATCAGCCCCAGCATTTT. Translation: CASSVEDRVNQPQHF.

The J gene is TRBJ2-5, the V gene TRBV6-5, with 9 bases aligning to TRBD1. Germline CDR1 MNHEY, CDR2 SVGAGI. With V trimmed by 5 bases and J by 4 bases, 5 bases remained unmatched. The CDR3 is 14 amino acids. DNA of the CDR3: TGTGCCAGCAGTCACAGGGGGCTGGGAGAGACCCAGTACTTC. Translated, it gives CASSHRGLGETQYF.

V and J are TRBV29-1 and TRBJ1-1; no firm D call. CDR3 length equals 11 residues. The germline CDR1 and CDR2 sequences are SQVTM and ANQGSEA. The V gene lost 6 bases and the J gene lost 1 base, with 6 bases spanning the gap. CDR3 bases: TGCAGCGTCTTCAAGAACACTGAAGCTTTCTTT. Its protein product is CSVFKNTEAFF. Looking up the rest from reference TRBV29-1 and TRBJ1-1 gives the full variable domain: SAVISQKPSRDICQRGTSLTIQCQVDSQVTMMFWYRQQPGQSLTLIATANQGSEATYESGFVIDKFPISRPNLTFSTLTVSNMSPEDSSIYLCSVFKNTEAFFGQGTRLTVV.